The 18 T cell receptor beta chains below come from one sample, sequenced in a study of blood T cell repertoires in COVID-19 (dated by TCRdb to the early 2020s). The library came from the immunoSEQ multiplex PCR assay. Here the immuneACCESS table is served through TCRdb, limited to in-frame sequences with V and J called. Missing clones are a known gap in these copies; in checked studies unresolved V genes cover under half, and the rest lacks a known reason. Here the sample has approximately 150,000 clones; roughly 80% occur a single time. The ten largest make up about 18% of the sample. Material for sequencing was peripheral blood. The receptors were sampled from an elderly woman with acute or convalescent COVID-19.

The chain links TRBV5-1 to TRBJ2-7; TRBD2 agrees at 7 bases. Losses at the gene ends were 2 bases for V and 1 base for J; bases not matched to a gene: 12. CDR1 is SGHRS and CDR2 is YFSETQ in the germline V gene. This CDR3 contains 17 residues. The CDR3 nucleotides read TGCGCCAGCAGCTTATCAACAGGAGCGGGGCCGTCCTACGAGCAGTACTTC. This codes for CASSLSTGAGPSYEQYF. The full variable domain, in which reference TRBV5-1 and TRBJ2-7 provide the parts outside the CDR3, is KAGVTQTPRYLIKTRGQQVTLSCSPISGHRSVSWYQQTPGQGLQFLFEYFSETQRNKGNFPGRFSGRQFSNSRSEMNVSTLELGDSALYLCASSLSTGAGPSYEQYFGPGTRLTVT.

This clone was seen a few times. The chain's CDR3 is CASSLASPGQFF. The CDR3 DNA reads TGTGCCAGCAGTTTAGCTTCTCCGGGGCAGTTCTTC. The gene calls are TRBV12-3 or TRBV12-4 and TRBJ2-1; D is unresolved. The V end lost 0 bases, the J end lost 12 bases, and 9 bases lay between the germline ends. This CDR3 comprises 12 residues.

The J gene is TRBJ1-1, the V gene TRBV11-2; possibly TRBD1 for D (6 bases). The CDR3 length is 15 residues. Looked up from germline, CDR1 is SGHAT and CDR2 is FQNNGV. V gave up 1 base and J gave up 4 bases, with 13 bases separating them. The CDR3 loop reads CASSLGAGGLTEAFF. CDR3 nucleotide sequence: TGTGCCAGCAGCTTAGGGGCGGGGGGGCTCACTGAAGCTTTCTTT.

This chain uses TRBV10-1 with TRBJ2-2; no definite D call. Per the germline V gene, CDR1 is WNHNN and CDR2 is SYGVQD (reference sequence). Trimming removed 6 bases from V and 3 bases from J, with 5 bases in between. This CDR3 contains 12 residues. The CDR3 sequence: CASRADTGELFF. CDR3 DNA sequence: TGCGCCAGCAGGGCGGACACCGGGGAGCTGTTTTTT.

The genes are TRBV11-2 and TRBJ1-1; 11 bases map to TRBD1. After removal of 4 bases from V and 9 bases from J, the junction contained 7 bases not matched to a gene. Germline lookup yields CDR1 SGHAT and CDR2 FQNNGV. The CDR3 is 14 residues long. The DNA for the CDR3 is TGTGCCAGCAGCTGGGGACAGGGGGGATGGAAAGCTTTCTTT. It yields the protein CASSWGQGGWKAFF.

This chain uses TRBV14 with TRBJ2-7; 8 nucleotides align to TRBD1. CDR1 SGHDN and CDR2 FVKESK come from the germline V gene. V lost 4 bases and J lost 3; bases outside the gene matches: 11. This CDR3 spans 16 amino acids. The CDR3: CASSRPDRGRNYEQYF. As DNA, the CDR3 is TGTGCCAGCAGCCGTCCTGACAGGGGACGAAACTACGAGCAGTACTTC.

The DNA for the CDR3 is TGTGCCAGCAGCCTAGGGACAACCTCCTACAATGAGCAGTTCTTC. It translates to CASSLGTTSYNEQFF. The chain joins TRBV5-6 to TRBJ2-1; D possibly corresponds to TRBD1 (6 bases). The V gene lost 4 bases and the J gene lost 0 bases, with 11 bases spanning the gap. CDR3 length: 15 amino acids. The germline CDR1 and CDR2 sequences are SGHDT and YYEEEE.

The CDR3 loop reads CASSSDNTDTQYF. In DNA, the CDR3 is TGTGCCAGCAGCTCGGACAACACAGATACGCAGTATTTT. The V call is TRBV7-6, the J call TRBJ2-3, with D perhaps TRBD1 (5 bases). Per the germline V gene, CDR1 is SGHVS and CDR2 is FNYEAQ. The CDR3 consists of 13 residues. Trimming removed 4 bases from V and 2 bases from J, with 7 bases in between.

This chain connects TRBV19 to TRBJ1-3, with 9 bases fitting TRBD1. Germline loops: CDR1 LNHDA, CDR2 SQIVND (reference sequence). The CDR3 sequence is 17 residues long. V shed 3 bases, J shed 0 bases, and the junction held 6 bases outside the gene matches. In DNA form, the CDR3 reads TGTGCCAGTAGTATTCCGACAGGGGGAGGCTCTGGAAACACCATATATTTT. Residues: CASSIPTGGGSGNTIYF.

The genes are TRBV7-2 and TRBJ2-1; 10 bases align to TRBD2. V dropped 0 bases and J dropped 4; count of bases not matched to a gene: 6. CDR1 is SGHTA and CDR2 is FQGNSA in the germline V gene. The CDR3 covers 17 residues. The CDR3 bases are TGTGCCAGCAGCTTAGCGCTAGGACTAGCGGATTACAATGAGCAGTTCTTC. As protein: CASSLALGLADYNEQFF.

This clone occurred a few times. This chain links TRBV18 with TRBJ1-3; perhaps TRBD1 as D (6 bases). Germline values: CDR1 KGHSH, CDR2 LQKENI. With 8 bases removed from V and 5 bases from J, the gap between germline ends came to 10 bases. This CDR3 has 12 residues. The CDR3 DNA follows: TGTGCCAGCGGCGGGGGCCGAAACACCATATATTTT. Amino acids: CASGGGRNTIYF.

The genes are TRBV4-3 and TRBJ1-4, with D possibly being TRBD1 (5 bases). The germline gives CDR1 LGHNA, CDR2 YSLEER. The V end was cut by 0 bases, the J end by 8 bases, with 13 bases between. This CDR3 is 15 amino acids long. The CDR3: CASSQDGGGWEKLFF. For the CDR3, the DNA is TGCGCCAGCAGCCAAGATGGGGGAGGGTGGGAAAAACTGTTTTTT.

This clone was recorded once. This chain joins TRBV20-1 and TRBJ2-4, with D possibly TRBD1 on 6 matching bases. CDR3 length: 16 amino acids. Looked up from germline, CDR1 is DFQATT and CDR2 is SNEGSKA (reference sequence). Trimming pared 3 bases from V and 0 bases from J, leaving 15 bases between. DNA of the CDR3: TGCAGTGCTAGTACTAACAGGGTACTAGCCAAAAACATTCAGTACTTC. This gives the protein CSASTNRVLAKNIQYF.

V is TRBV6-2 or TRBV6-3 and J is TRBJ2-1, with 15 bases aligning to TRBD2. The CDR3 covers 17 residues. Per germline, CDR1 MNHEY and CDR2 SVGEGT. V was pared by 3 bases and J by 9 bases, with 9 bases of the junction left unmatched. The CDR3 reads CASSYPGLAGGVSEQFF. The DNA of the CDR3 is TGTGCCAGCAGTTATCCGGGACTAGCGGGGGGCGTCTCTGAGCAGTTCTTC.

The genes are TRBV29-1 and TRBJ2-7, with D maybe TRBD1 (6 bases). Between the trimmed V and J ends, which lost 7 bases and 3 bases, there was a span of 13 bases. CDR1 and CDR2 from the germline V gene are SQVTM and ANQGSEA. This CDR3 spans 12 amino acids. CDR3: CSGATGNYEQYF. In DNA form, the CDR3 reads TGCAGCGGAGCCACAGGGAACTACGAGCAGTACTTC.

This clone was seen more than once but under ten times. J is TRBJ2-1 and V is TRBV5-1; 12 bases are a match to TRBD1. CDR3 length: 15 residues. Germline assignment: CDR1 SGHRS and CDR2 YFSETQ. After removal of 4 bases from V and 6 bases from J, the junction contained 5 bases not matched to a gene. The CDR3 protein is CASSQGQGAANEQFF. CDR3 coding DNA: TGCGCCAGCAGCCAGGGACAGGGGGCCGCCAATGAGCAGTTCTTC.

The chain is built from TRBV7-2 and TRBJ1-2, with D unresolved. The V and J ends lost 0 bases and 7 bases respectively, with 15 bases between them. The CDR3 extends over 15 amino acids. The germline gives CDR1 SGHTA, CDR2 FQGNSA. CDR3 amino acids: CASSLARPGKGGYTF. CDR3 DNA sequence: TGTGCCAGCAGCTTAGCGCGACCCGGGAAGGGTGGCTACACCTTC. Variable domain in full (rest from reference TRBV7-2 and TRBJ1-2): GAGVSQSPSNKVTEKGKDVELRCDPISGHTALYWYRQSLGQGLEFLIYFQGNSAPDKSGLPSDRFSAERTGGSVSTLTIQRTQQEDSAVYLCASSLARPGKGGYTFGSGTRLTVV.

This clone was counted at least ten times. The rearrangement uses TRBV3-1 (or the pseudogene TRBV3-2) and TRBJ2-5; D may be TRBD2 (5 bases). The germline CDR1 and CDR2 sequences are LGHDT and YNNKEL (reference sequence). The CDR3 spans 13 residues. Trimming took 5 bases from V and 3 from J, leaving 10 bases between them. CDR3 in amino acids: CASSEGGKETQYF. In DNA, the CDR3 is TGTGCCAGCAGCGAGGGTGGGAAAGAGACCCAGTACTTC.